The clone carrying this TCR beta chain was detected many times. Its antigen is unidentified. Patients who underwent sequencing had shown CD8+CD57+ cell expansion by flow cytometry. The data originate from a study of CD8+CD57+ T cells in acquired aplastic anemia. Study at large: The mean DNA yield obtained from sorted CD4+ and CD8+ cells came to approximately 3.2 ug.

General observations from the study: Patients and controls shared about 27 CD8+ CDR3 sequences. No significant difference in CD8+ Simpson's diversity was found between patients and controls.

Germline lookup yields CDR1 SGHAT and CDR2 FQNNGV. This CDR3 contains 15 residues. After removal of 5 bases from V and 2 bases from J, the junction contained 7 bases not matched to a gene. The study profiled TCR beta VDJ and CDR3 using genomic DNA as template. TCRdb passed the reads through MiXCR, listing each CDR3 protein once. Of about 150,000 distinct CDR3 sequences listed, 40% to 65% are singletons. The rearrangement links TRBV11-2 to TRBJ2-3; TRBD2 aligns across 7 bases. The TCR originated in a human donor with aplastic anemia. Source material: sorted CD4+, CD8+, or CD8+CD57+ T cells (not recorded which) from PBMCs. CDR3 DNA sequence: TGTGCCAGCAGCCTCAGGAGCGGGGACACAGATACGCAGTATTTT. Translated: CASSLRSGDTDTQYF.